What follows describes a single T cell receptor beta chain. Its specificity is not known. The germline V gene has CDR1 SGHDT and CDR2 YYEEEE. Deletions cut 6 bases from V and 8 bases from J, with 20 bases between. The CDR3 consists of 15 residues. This sample stems from a study of shared clonotypes between healthy human individuals. Study results and limitations: The study generally estimated greater richness for naive than memory subsets.

Sequenced by immunoSEQ multiplex PCR; TCRdb stores in-frame clones only, minus some. The sample has about 2.5 million clones; roughly 92% are singletons. The sample taken for sequencing was naive CD4+ T cells from PBMCs. Indicated subset: CD45RA+ positively selected. The chain recombines TRBV5-6 with TRBJ1-4; D remains unclear. The receptor comes from a man between 18 and 35 years old in good health. Some clones in this sample may be carry-over from other donors' samples. The CDR3: CASTPSQLTREKLFF. The CDR3 bases are TGTGCCAGCACCCCCTCCCAACTCACCAGGGAAAAACTGTTTTTT.